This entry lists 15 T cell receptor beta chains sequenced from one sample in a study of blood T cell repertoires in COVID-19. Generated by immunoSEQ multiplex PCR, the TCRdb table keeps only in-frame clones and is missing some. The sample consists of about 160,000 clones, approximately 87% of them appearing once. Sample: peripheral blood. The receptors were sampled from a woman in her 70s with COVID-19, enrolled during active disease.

CDR3 bases: TGTGCCAGCAGCTTAGGGGGGACACAGTACGAGCAGTACTTC. Amino acid sequence: CASSLGGTQYEQYF. The chain has TRBV7-2 and TRBJ2-7; a weak D match, TRBD1 (6 bases). Between the trimmed V and J ends, which lost 1 base and 4 bases, there was a span of 11 bases. CDR1 is SGHTA, CDR2 FQGNSA, per germline. The length of the CDR3 is 14 residues.

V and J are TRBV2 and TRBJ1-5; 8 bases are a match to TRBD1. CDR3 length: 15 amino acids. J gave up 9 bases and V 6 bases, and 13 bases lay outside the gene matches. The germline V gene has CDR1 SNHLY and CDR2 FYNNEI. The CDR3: CASSPGGAGSGPQHF. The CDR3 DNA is TGTGCCAGCAGCCCAGGGGGCGCGGGTTCTGGGCCCCAGCATTTT.

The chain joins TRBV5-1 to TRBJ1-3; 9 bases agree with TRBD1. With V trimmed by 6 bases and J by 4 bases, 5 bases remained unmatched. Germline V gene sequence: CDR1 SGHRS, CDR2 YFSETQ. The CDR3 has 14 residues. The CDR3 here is CASTGTGNGNTIYF. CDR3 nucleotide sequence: TGCGCCAGCACCGGGACAGGGAACGGAAACACCATATATTTT. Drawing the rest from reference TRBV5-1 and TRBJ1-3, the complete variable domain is KAGVTQTPRYLIKTRGQQVTLSCSPISGHRSVSWYQQTPGQGLQFLFEYFSETQRNKGNFPGRFSGRQFSNSRSEMNVSTLELGDSALYLCASTGTGNGNTIYFGEGSWLTVV.

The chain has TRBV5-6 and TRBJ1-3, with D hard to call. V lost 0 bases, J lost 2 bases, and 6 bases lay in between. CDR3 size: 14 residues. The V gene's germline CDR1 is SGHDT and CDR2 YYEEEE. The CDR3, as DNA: TGTGCCAGCAGCTTGGGAACAGCTGGAAACACCATATATTTT. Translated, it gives CASSLGTAGNTIYF.

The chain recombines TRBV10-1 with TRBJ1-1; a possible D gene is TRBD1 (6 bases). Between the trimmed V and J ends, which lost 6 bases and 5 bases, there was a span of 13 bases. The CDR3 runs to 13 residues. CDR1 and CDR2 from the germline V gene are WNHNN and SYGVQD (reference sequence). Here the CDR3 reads CASRDSRGTEAFF. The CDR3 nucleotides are TGCGCCAGCAGGGACAGCCGAGGTACTGAAGCTTTCTTT.

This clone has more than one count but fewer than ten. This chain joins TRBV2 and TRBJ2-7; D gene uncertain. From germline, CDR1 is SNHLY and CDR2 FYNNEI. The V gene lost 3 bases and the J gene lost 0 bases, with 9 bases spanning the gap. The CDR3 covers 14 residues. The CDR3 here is CASSDESLSYEQYF. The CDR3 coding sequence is TGTGCCAGCAGTGATGAGTCTCTCTCCTACGAGCAGTACTTC. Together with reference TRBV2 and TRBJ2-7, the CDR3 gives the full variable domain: EPEVTQTPSHQVTQMGQEVILRCVPISNHLYFYWYRQILGQKVEFLVSFYNNEISEKSEIFDDQFSVERPDGSNFTLKIRSTKLEDSAMYFCASSDESLSYEQYFGPGTRLTVT.

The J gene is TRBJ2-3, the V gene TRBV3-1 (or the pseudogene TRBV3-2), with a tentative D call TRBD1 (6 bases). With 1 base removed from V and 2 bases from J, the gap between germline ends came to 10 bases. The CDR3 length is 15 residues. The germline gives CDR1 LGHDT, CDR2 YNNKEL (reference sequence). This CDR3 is CASSQVGTPTDTQYF. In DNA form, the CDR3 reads TGTGCCAGCAGCCAAGTGGGGACACCCACAGATACGCAGTATTTT.

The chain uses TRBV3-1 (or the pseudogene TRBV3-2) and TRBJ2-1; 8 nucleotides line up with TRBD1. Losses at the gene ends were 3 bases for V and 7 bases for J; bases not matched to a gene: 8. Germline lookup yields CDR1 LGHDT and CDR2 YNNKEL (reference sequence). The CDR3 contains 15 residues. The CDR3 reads CASSHYRGLSNEQFF. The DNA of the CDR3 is TGTGCCAGCAGCCATTACAGGGGGTTGTCTAATGAGCAGTTCTTC.

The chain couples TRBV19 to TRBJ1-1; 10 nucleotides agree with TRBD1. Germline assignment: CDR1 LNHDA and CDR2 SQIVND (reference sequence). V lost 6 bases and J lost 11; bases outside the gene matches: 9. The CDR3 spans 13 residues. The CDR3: CASRQNRDRGAFF. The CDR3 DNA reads TGTGCCAGTAGGCAAAACCGGGACAGGGGCGCTTTCTTT. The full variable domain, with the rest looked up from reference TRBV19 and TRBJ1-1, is DGGITQSPKYLFRKEGQNVTLSCEQNLNHDAMYWYRQDPGQGLRLIYYSQIVNDFQKGDIAEGYSVSREKKESFPLTVTSAQKNPTAFYLCASRQNRDRGAFFGQGTRLTVV.

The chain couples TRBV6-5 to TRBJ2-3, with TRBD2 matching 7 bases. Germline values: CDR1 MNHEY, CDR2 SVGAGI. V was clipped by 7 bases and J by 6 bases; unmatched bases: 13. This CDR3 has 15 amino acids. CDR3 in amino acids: CASNPRTSDGDTQYF. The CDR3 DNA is TGTGCCAGCAACCCCCGGACTAGTGATGGGGATACGCAGTATTTT.

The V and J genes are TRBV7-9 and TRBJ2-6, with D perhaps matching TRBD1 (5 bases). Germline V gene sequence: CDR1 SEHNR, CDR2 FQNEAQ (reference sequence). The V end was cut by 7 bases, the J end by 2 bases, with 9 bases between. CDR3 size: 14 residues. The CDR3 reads CASTPGTGANVLTF. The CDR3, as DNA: TGTGCCAGCACCCCAGGGACTGGGGCCAACGTCCTGACTTTC.

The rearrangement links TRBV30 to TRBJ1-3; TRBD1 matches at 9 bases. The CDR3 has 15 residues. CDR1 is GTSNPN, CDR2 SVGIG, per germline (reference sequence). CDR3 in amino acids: CASGTGGATGNTIYF. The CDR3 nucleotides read TGTGCGTCCGGAACAGGGGGCGCGACAGGAAACACCATATATTTT.

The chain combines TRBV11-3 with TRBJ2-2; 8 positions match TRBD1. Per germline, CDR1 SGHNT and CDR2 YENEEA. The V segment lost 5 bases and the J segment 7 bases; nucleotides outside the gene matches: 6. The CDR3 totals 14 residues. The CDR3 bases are TGTGCCAGCAGCACGGGACAGGAGGTCGGGGAGCTGTTTTTT. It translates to CASSTGQEVGELFF.

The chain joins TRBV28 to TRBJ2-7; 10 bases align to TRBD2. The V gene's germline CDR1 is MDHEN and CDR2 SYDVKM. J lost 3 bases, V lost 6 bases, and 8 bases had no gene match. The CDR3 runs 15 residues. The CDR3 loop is CASSQTSGMRYEQYF. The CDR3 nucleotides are TGTGCCAGCAGCCAAACTAGCGGGATGCGCTACGAGCAGTACTTC.

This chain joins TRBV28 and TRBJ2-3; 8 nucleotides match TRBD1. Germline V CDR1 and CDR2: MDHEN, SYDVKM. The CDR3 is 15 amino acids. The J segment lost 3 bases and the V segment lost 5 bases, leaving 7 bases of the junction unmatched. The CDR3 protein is CASSPGQGRTDTQYF. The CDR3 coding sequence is TGTGCCAGCAGTCCAGGACAGGGACGAACAGATACGCAGTATTTT. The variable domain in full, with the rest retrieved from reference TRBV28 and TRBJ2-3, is DVKVTQSSRYLVKRTGEKVFLECVQDMDHENMFWYRQDPGLGLRLIYFSYDVKMKEKGDIPEGYSVSREKKERFSLILESASTNQTSMYLCASSPGQGRTDTQYFGPGTRLTVL.